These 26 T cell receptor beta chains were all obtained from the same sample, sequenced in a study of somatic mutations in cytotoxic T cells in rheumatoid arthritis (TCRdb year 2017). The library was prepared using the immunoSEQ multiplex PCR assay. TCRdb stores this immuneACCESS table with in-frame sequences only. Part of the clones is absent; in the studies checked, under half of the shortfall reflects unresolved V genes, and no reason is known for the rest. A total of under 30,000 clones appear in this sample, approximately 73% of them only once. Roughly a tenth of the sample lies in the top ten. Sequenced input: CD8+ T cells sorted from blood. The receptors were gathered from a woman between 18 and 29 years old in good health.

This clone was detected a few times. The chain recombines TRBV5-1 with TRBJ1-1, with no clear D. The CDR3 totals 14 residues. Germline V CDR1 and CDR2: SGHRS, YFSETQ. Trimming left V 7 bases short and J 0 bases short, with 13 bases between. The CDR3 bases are TGCGCCAGCGCCTGGCGGGGTCTGAACACTGAAGCTTTCTTT. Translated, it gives CASAWRGLNTEAFF. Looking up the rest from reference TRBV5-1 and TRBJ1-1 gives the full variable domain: KAGVTQTPRYLIKTRGQQVTLSCSPISGHRSVSWYQQTPGQGLQFLFEYFSETQRNKGNFPGRFSGRQFSNSRSEMNVSTLELGDSALYLCASAWRGLNTEAFFGQGTRLTVV.

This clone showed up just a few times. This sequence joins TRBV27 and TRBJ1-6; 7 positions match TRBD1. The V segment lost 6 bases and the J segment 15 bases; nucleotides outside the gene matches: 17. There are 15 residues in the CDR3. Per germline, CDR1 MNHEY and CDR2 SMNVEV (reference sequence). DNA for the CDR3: TGTGCCAGCAGACCGGGAGGGGGCCCCTCGGTACTCCTCCACTTT. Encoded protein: CASRPGGGPSVLLHF.

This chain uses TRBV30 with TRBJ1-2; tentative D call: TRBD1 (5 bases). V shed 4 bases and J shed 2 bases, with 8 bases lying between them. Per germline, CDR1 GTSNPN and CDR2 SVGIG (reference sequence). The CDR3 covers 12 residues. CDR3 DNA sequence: TGTGCCTGGAACGGGGGGAACTATGGCTACACCTTC. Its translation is CAWNGGNYGYTF.

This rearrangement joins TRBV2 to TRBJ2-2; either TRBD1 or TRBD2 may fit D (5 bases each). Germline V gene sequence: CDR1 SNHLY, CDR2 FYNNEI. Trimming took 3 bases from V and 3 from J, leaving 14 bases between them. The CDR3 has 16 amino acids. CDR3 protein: CASSEIEGSDTGELFF. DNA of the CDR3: TGTGCCAGCAGTGAGATCGAGGGGTCGGACACCGGGGAGCTGTTTTTT.

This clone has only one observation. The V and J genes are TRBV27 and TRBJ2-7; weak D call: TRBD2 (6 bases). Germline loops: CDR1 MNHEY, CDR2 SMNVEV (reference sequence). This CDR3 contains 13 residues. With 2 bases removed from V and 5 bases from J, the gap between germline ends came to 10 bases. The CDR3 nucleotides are TGTGCCAGCAGTTTAGGAGGGCTCCACGAGCAGTACTTC. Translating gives CASSLGGLHEQYF.

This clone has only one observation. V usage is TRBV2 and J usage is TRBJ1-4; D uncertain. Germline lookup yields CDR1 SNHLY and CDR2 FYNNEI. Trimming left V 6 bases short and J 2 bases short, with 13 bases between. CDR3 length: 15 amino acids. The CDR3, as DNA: TGTGCCAGCAGGTCACCCTGGGAGACTAATGAAAAACTGTTTTTT. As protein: CASRSPWETNEKLFF.

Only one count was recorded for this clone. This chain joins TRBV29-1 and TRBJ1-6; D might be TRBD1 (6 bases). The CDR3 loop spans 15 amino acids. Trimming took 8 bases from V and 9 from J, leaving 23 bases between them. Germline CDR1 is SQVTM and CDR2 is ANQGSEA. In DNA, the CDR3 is TGCAGCCTATCCGCCGAAACAGGGAGGGGTTCACCCCTCCACTTT. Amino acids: CSLSAETGRGSPLHF.

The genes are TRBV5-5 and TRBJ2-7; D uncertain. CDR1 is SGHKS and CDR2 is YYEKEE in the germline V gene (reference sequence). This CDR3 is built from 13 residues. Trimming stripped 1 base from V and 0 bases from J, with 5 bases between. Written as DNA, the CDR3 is TGTGCCAGCAGCTTGCAAGGCTCCTACGAGCAGTACGTC. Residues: CASSLQGSYEQYV.

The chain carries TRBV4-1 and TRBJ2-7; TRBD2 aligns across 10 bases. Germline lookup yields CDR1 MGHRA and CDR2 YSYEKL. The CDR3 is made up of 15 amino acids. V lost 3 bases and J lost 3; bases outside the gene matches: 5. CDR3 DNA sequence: TGCGCCAGCAGCCACATAGCGGGGGGACACTACGAGCAGTACTTC. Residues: CASSHIAGGHYEQYF.

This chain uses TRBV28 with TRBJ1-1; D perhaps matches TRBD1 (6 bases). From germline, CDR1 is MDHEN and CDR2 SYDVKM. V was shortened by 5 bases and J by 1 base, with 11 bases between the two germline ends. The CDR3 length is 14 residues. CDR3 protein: CASSPRQANTEAFF. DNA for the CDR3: TGTGCCAGCAGTCCCCGACAGGCGAACACTGAAGCTTTCTTT.

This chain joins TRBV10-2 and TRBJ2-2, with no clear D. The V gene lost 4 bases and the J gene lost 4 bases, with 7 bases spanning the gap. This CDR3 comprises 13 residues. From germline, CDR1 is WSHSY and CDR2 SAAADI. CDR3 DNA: TGCGCCAGCAGTGTGGTGGGCACCGGGGAGCTGTTTTTT. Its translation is CASSVVGTGELFF.

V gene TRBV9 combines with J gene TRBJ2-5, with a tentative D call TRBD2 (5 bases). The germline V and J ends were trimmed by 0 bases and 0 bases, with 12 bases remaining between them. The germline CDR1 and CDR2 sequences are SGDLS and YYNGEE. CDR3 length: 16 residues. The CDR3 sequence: CASSVATGSNQETQYF. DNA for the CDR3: TGTGCCAGCAGCGTAGCTACGGGGAGTAACCAAGAGACCCAGTACTTC.

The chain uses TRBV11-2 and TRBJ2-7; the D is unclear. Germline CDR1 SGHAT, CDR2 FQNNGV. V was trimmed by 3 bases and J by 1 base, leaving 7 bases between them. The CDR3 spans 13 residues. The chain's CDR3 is CASSLSLSYEQYF. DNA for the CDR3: TGTGCCAGCAGCTTGTCACTTTCCTACGAGCAGTACTTC.

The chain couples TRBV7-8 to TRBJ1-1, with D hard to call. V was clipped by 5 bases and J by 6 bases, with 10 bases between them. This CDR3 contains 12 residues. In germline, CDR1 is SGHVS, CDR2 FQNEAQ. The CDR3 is CASSPTEAEAFF. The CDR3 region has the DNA TGTGCCAGCAGCCCCACGGAAGCTGAAGCTTTCTTT.

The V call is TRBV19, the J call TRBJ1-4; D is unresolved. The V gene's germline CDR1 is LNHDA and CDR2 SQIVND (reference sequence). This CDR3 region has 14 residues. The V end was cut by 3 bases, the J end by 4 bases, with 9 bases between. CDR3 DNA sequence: TGTGCCAGTAGTATTGCTCGGGGTAATGAAAAACTGTTTTTT. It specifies CASSIARGNEKLFF.

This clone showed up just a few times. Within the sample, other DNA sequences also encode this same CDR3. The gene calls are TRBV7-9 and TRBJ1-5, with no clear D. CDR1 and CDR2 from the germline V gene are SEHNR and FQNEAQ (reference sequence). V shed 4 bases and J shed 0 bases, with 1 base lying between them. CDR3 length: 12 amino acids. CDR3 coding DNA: TGTGCCAGCAGCTATAGCAATCAGCCCCAGCATTTT. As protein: CASSYSNQPQHF.

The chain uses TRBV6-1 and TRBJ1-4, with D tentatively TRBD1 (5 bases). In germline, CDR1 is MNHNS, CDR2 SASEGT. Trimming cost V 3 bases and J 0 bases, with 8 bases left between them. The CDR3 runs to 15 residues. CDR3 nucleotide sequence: TGTGCCAGCAGTGAGACAGTCGCAACTAATGAAAAACTGTTTTTT. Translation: CASSETVATNEKLFF.

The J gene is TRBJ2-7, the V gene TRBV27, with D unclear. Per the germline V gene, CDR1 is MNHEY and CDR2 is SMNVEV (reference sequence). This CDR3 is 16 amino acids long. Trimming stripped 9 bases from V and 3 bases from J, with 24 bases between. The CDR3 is CARGKRTTWADYEQYV. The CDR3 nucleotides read TGTGCCAGGGGGAAAAGGACGACCTGGGCCGACTACGAGCAGTACGTC.

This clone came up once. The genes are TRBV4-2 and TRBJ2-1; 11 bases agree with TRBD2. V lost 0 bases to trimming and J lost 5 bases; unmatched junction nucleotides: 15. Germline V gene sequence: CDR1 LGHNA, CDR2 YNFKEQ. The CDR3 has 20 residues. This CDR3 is CASSQEDSLAGVSVNNEQFF. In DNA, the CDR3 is TGTGCCAGCAGCCAAGAGGATTCACTAGCGGGAGTAAGTGTCAACAATGAGCAGTTCTTC.

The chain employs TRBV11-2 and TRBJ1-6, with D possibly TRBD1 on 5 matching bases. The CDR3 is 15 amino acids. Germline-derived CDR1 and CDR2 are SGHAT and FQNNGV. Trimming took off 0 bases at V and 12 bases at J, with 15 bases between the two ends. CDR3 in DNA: TGTGCCAGCAGCTTAGATCTGTCCCCACAGGAACCCCTCCACTTT. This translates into CASSLDLSPQEPLHF.

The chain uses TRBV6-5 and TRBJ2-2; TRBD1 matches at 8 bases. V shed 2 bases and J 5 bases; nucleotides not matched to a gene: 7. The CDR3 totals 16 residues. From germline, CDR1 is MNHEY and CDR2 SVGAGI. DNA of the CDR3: TGTGCCAGCAGTTACCGCCCCAGGGGGCGAACCGGGGAGCTGTTTTTT. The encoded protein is CASSYRPRGRTGELFF.

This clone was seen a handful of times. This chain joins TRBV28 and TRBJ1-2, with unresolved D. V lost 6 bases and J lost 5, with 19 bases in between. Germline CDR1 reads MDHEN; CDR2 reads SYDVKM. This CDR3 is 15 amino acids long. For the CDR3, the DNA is TGTGCCAGCAGCCTTGACCTAACCTCGGGATATGGCTACACCTTC. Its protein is CASSLDLTSGYGYTF.

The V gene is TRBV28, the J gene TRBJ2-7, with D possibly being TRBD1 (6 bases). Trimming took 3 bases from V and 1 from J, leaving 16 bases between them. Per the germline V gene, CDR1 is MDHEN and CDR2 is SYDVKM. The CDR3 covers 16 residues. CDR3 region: CASSFPLTGSSYEQYF. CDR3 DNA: TGTGCCAGCAGTTTCCCGTTGACAGGATCTTCCTACGAGCAGTACTTC.

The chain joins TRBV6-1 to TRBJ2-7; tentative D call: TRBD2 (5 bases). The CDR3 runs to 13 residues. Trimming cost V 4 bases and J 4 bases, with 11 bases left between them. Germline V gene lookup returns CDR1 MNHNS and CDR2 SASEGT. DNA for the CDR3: TGTGCCAGCAGTGTGGCTAGCTCTTACGAGCAGTACTTC. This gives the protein CASSVASSYEQYF.

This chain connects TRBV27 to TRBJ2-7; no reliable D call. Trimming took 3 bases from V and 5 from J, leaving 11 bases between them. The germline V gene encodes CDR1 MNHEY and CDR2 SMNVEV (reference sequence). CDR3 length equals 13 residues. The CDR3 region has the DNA TGTGCCAGCAGTTTGAATCCGTGGGACGAGCAGTACTTC. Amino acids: CASSLNPWDEQYF.

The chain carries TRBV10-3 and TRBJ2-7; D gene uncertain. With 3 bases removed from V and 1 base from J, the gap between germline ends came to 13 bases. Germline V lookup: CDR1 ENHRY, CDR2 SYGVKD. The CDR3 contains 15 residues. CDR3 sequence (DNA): TGTGCCATCAGTGAAAAGGGTGGGATATCCTACGAGCAGTACGTC. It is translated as CAISEKGGISYEQYV.